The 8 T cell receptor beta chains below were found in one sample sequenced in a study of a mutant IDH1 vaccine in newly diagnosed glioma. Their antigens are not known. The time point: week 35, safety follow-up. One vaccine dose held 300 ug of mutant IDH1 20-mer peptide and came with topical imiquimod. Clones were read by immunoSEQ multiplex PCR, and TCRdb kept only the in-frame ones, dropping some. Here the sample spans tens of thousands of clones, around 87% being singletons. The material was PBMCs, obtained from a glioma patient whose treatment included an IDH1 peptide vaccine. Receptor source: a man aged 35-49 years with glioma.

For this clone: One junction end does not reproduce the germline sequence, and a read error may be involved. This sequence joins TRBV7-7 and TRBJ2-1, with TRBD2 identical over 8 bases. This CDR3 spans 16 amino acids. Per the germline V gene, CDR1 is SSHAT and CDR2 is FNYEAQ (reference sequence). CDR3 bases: TGTGCTAGCAGCTTGGGGAGCGGGGGAGACCACAATGAGCAGTTCTTC. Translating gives CASSLGSGGDHNEQFF.

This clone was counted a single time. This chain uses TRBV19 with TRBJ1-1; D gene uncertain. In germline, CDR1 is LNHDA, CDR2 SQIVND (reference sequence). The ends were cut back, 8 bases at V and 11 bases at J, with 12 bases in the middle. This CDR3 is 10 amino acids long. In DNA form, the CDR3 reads TGTGCCAGTGGGATCTTTGGGGCTTTCTTT. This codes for CASGIFGAFF.

In nucleotides, the CDR3 is TGTGCCAGCAGTTTAAATAGGGATGAAAAACTGTTTTTT. Protein sequence: CASSLNRDEKLFF. This chain links TRBV28 with TRBJ1-4; no firm D call. Trimming took 2 bases from V and 6 from J, leaving 7 bases between them. The V gene's germline CDR1 is MDHEN and CDR2 SYDVKM. CDR3 length: 13 residues.

This chain's CDR3 is CATSRAETQYF. The CDR3 coding sequence is TGTGCCACCAGCAGAGCAGAGACCCAGTACTTC. The V call is TRBV15, the J call TRBJ2-5; the D is unclear. From germline, CDR1 is LNHNV and CDR2 YYDKDF (reference sequence). V dropped 1 base and J dropped 4 bases, with 1 base sitting between them. The CDR3 is made up of 11 amino acids.

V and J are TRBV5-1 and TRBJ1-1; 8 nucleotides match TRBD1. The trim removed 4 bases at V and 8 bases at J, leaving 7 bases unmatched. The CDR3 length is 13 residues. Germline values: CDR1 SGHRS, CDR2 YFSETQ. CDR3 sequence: CASSTGQGMEAFF. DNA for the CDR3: TGCGCCAGCAGCACCGGACAGGGAATGGAAGCTTTCTTT.

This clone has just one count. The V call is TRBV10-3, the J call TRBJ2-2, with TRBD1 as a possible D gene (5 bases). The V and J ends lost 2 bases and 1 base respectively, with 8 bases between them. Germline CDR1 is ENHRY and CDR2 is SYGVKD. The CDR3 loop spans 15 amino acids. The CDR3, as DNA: TGTGCCATCAGTGAGATAAGGGGGAACACCGGGGAGCTGTTTTTT. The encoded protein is CAISEIRGNTGELFF.

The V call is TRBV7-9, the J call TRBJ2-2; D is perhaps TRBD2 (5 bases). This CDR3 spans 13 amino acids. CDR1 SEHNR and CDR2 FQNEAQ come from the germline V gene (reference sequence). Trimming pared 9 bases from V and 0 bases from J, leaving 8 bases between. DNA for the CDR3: TGTGCCAGGAGGGCTTCGAACACCGGGGAGCTGTTTTTT. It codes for CARRASNTGELFF. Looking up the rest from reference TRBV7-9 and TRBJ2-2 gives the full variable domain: DTGVSQNPRHKITKRGQNVTFRCDPISEHNRLYWYRQTLGQGPEFLTYFQNEAQLEKSRLLSDRFSAERPKGSFSTLEIQRTEQGDSAMYLCARRASNTGELFFGEGSRLTVL.

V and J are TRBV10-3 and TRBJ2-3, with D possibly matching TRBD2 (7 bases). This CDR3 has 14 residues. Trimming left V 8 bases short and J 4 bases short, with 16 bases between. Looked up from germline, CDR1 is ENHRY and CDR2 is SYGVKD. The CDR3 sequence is CAIGDSGGPDTQYF. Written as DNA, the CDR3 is TGTGCCATCGGGGACTCCGGGGGGCCAGATACGCAGTATTTT.